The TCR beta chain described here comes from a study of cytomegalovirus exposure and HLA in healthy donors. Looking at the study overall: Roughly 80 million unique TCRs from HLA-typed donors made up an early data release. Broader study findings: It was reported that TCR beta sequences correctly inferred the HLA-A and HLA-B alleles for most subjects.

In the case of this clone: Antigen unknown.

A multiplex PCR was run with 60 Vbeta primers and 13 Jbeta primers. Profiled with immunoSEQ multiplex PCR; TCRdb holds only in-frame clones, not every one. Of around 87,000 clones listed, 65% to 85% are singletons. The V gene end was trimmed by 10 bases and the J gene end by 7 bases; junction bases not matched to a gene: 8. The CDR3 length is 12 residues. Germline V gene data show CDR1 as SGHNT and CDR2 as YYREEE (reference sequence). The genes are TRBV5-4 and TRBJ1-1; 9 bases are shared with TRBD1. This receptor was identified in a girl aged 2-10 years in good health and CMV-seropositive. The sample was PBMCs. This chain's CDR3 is CAYYRGRVEAFF. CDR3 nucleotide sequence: TGTGCCTATTACAGGGGGCGCGTTGAAGCTTTCTTT.